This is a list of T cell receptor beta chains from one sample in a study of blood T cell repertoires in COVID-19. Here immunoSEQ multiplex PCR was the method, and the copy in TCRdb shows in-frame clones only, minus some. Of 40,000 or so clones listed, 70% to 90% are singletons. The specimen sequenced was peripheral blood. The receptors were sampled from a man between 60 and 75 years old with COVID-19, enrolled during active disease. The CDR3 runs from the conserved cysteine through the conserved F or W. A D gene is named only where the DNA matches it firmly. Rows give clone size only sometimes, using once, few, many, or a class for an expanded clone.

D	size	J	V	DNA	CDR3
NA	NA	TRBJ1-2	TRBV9	TGTGCCAGCAGCTCCCGGTCGACAGGCAATAATATCTTC	CASSSRSTGNNIF
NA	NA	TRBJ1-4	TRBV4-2	TGTGCCAGCAGCCAAGAGTGGGCCCCGACGGAAAAACTGTTTTTT	CASSQEWAPTEKLFF
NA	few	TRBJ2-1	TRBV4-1	TGCGCCAGCAGCCAAGAGCGGGCTAGCGCCGATGAGCAGTTCTTC	CASSQERASADEQFF
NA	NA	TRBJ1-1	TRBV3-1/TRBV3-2	TGTGCCAGCAGCCAAGAAAGGGAGACTGAAGCTTTCTTT	CASSQERETEAFF
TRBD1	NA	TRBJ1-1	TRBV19	TGTGCCAGTAGTAAAGGACAGGGTTTTAGGAACACTGAAGCTTTCTTT	CASSKGQGFRNTEAFF
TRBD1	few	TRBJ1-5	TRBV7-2	TGTGCCAGCAGCTCGCCGGGACAGGGGGGGAATCAGCCCCAGCATTTT	CASSSPGQGGNQPQHF
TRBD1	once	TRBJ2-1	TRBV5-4	TGTGCCAGCAGCTTGGGGGTGGACAGGACGAGCTCCTACAATGAGCAGTTCTTC	CASSLGVDRTSSYNEQFF
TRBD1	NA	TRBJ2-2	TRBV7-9	TGTGCCAGCAGTACAGGGGTCTCCGGGGAGCTGTTTTTT	CASSTGVSGELFF
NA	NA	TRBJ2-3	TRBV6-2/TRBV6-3	TGTGCCAGCAGTTGGGCCACAGATACGCAGTATTTT	CASSWATDTQYF
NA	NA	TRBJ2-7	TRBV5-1	TGCGCCAGCAAAGCAGGGGACGGAACATTCTACGAGCAGTACTTC	CASKAGDGTFYEQYF
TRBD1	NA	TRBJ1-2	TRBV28	TGTGCCAGCAGTTACCAGGGGGGAAACTATGGCTACACCTTC	CASSYQGGNYGYTF
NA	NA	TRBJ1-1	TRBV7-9	TGTGCCAGCGGCCGGGTCCCGAACACTGAAGCTTTCTTT	CASGRVPNTEAFF
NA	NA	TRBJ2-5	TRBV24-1	TGTGCCACCAGTGGCTTAGGACAGGACTATCAAGAGACCCAGTACTTC	CATSGLGQDYQETQYF
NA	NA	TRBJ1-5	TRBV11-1	TGTGCCAGCAGCTTAGGTTTCGGTCAGCCCCAGCATTTT	CASSLGFGQPQHF
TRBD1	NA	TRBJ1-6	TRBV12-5	TGTGCTAGTGGTCCAGGGGGGTTTGCTTCACCCCTCCACTTT	CASGPGGFASPLHF
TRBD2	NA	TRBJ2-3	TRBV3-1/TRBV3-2	TGTGCCAGCACTATTAGCGGGAGCCCCACAGATACGCAGTATTTT	CASTISGSPTDTQYF
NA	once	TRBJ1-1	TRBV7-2	TGTGCCAGCAGCTTAGACGGGACACCGACTGAAGCTTTCTTT	CASSLDGTPTEAFF
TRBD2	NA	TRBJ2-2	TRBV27	TGTGCCAGCAGCCCCACGGGGACTACGCACACCGGGGAGCTGTTTTTT	CASSPTGTTHTGELFF
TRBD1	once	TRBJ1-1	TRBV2	TGTGCCAGCAGTGAATCTGCAGGGGGCTATGAAGAGCAACGAGAAGCTTTCTTT	CASSESAGGYEEQREAFF
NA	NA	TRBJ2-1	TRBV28	TGTGCCAGCAGTTCCCCTGGCGGCGGAGATGAGCAGTTCTTC	CASSSPGGGDEQFF
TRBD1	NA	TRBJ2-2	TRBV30	TGTGCTTCACCGGGACAGGGGGCAAAAAATATCAACACCGGGGAGCTGTTTTTT	CASPGQGAKNINTGELFF
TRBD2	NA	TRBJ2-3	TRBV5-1	TGCGCCAGCAGCTCTGGAGTTTTCACTAGCGGCACAGATACGCAGTATTTT	CASSSGVFTSGTDTQYF
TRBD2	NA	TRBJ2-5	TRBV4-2	TGTGCCAGCAGCGAGAGCGGGGGTAATCAAGAGACCCAGTACTTC	CASSESGGNQETQYF
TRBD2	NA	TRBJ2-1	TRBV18	TGTGCCAGCTCTTTTTCTAGCGGGAGTATAGAGCAGTTCTTC	CASSFSSGSIEQFF
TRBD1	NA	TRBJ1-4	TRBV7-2	TGTGCCAGCCGCCTAGGGACAGGGGGAAATGAAAAACTGTTTTTT	CASRLGTGGNEKLFF
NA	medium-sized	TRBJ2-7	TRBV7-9	TGTGCCAGCAGCTCAGACGACGGGCGGGCATCTAGGCTATGGTACGAGCAGTACTTC	CASSSDDGRASRLWYEQYF
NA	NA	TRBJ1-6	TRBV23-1	TGCGCCAGCAGTCGTTCACACCCCAATTCACCCCTCCACTTT	CASSRSHPNSPLHF
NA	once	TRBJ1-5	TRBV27	TGTGCCACCGCTTCCTCACCTTGGCAGGGAGGGCAGCCCCAGCATTTT	CATASSPWQGGQPQHF
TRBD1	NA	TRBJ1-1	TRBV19	TGTGCCAGTAGTATCGACAGGGCGAACACTGAAGCTTTCTTT	CASSIDRANTEAFF
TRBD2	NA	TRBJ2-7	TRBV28	TGTGCCAGCACTCAAACGGGAGGGGGAGGCTACGAGCAGTACTTC	CASTQTGGGGYEQYF
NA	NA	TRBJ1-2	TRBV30	TGTGCCTGGAGTGAAGGCCGGGAGGTCTCGTGGGGCTACACCTTC	CAWSEGREVSWGYTF
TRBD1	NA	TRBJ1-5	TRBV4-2	TGTGCCAGCAGCCAAGATCAACAGGGGGGACAGCCCCAGCATTTT	CASSQDQQGGQPQHF
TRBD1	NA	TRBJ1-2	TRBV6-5	TGTGCCAGCAGTTGGGGACAGGGATATGGCTACACCTTC	CASSWGQGYGYTF
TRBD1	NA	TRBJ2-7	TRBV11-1	TGTGCCAGCAGCCCGACAGGGATCAACTACGAGCAGTACTTC	CASSPTGINYEQYF
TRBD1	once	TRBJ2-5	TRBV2	TGTGCCAGCAGTGTTGACAGGGGGGGTGAGACCCAGTACTTC	CASSVDRGGETQYF
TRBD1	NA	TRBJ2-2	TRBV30	TGTGCCTGGTCCGGGACAGGGTTCACCGGGGAGCTGTTTTTT	CAWSGTGFTGELFF
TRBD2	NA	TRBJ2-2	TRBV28	TGTGCCAGCAGTTTAGGGAGAGCGGGAGGTTCGGGGGAGCTGTTTTTT	CASSLGRAGGSGELFF
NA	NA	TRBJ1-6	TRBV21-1	TGTGCCAGCAGCCCCCGTTGGGCACCCAAGGATTCACCCCTCCACTTT	CASSPRWAPKDSPLHF
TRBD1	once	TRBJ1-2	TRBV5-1	TGCGCCAGCAGCGTCGGACAGGGGGGTTCTGGCTACACCTTC	CASSVGQGGSGYTF
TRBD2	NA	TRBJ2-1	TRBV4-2	TGTGCCAGCAGCCAAGACCTACCGGCGGGGATAGCGGGAGTGTTTGGTAATGAGCAGTTCTTC	CASSQDLPAGIAGVFGNEQFF
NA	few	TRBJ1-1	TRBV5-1	TGCGCCAGCAGCCTGGACAGTACGAACACTGAAGCTTTCTTT	CASSLDSTNTEAFF
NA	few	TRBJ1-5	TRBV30	TGTGCCTGGAGAAACTCCCTCGGGAATCAGCCCCAGCATTTT	CAWRNSLGNQPQHF
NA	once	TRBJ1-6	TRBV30	TGTGCCTGGAGTGTGAGGGAGAATTCACCCCTCCACTTT	CAWSVRENSPLHF
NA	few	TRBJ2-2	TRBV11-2	TGTGCCAGCAGCTTAACCGGGGACACCGGGGAGCTGTTTTTT	CASSLTGDTGELFF
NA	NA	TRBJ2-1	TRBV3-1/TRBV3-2	TGTGCCAGCAGCCAAAGGACAAACTACAATGAGCAGTTCTTC	CASSQRTNYNEQFF
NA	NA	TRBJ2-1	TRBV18	TGTGCCAGCTCACCGTCGAGCGACTACAATGAGCAGTTCTTC	CASSPSSDYNEQFF
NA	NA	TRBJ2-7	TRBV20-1	TGCAGTGCGGTCTCGAGTTTCGAGCAGTACTTC	CSAVSSFEQYF
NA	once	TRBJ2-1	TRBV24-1	TGTGCCACCAGTGATTTGCGGGAGAACACGGCCACATATGAGCAGTTCTTC	CATSDLRENTATYEQFF
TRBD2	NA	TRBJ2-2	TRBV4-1	TGCGCCAGCAGCCAATTGGGACTAGCGGGCCTAAACACCGGGGAGCTGTTTTTT	CASSQLGLAGLNTGELFF
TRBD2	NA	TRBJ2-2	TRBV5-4	TGTGCCAGCAGCGTTGGGACTAGCGGGATGACCGGGGAGCTGTTTTTT	CASSVGTSGMTGELFF
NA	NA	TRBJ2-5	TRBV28	TGTGCCAGCAGTTTACCAGGAATACAAGAGACCCAGTACTTC	CASSLPGIQETQYF
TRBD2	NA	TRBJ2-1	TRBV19	TGTGCCAGTAGTCCCGGGACTAGGTATGAGCAGTTCTTC	CASSPGTRYEQFF
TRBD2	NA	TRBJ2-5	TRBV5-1	TGCGCCAGCAGCTTGGAACTAGCGGGACCACAAGAGACCCAGTACTTC	CASSLELAGPQETQYF